The 28 T cell receptor beta chains below were found in one sample sequenced in a study of somatic mutations in cytotoxic T cells in rheumatoid arthritis. Repertoires were generated with immunoSEQ multiplex PCR, while TCRdb's copy carries only in-frame clones and drops some. The sample holds about 7,400 clones, 80% to 90% seen once. Sequenced sample: CD8+ T cells sorted from blood. The source of these receptors is a woman aged 70-85 years with rheumatoid arthritis.

This chain connects TRBV29-1 to TRBJ1-1; no reliable D call. Germline lookup yields CDR1 SQVTM and CDR2 ANQGSEA. The length of the CDR3 is 13 residues. V lost 4 bases and J 5 bases, leaving 14 bases between the germline ends. CDR3 region: CSVGGGGKTEAFF. In nucleotides, the CDR3 is TGCAGCGTTGGGGGAGGAGGGAAAACTGAAGCTTTCTTT.

This clone was seen once. The V call is TRBV10-3, the J call TRBJ2-5; D not resolved. The CDR3 is made up of 18 amino acids. V was shortened by 0 bases and J by 1 base, with 18 bases between the two germline ends. In germline, CDR1 is ENHRY, CDR2 SYGVKD. CDR3 amino acids: CAISESRFIQRIQETQYF. The DNA of the CDR3 is TGTGCCATCAGTGAGTCGAGGTTCATCCAAAGGATCCAAGAGACCCAGTACTTC.

The V call is TRBV4-1, the J call TRBJ2-4; tentatively, D is TRBD1 (5 bases). V gave up 8 bases and J gave up 5 bases, with 10 bases separating them. In germline, CDR1 is MGHRA, CDR2 YSYEKL. CDR3 length: 12 amino acids. The CDR3 loop is CASQGVENIQYF. The CDR3 coding sequence is TGCGCCAGCCAGGGTGTGGAAAACATTCAGTACTTC.

The chain recombines TRBV4-1 with TRBJ2-1, with D possibly being TRBD2 (5 bases). This CDR3 is 17 amino acids long. Germline CDR1 MGHRA, CDR2 YSYEKL. Trimming pared 1 base from V and 5 bases from J, leaving 18 bases between. The CDR3 reads CASSQGVGLALNNEQFF. The CDR3 coding sequence is TGCGCCAGCAGCCAAGGAGTCGGCCTAGCTCTCAACAATGAGCAGTTCTTC.

V is TRBV7-6 and J is TRBJ2-7; 9 nucleotides agree with TRBD2. Germline trimming cut 2 bases from V and 2 bases from J; bases unmatched to any gene: 4. The CDR3 is made up of 15 amino acids. Per germline, CDR1 SGHVS and CDR2 FNYEAQ. This CDR3 reads CASSLFPSGTYEQYF. As DNA, the CDR3 is TGTGCCAGCAGCTTATTTCCTAGCGGGACCTACGAGCAGTACTTC.

Of note for this clone: The junction departs from the called germline gene at one end, perhaps through a read error. V is TRBV7-7 and J is TRBJ2-7; D might be TRBD2 (6 bases). Germline assignment: CDR1 SSHAT and CDR2 FNYEAQ (reference sequence). The CDR3 length is 13 residues. CDR3 protein: CASSLAAGGEQYF. In DNA form, the CDR3 reads TGTGCTAGCAGCTTAGCGGCGGGTGGGGAGCAGTACTTC.

The V call is TRBV13, the J call TRBJ2-3, with TRBD2 matching 11 bases. From germline, CDR1 is PRHDT and CDR2 FYEKMQ (reference sequence). V was clipped by 4 bases and J by 6 bases; unmatched bases: 12. This CDR3 region has 17 residues. CDR3 DNA: TGTGCCAGCAGCTATATACTAGCGGGAGTTTTGAGGGATACGCAGTATTTT. Encoded protein: CASSYILAGVLRDTQYF.

The CDR3 region is CASSPSLAGFSTDTQYF. DNA of the CDR3: TGTGCCAGCAGCCCCTCACTAGCGGGGTTTAGCACAGATACGCAGTATTTT. The chain is built from TRBV11-3 and TRBJ2-3; 10 nucleotides align to TRBD2. The CDR3 length is 17 residues. The J segment lost 0 bases and the V segment lost 5 bases, leaving 8 bases of the junction unmatched. Germline assignment: CDR1 SGHNT and CDR2 YENEEA.

The J gene is TRBJ2-7, the V gene TRBV13; no reliable D call. Germline V gene sequence: CDR1 PRHDT, CDR2 FYEKMQ (reference sequence). CDR3 length: 11 amino acids. V was pared by 5 bases and J by 0 bases, with 2 bases between. For the CDR3, the DNA is TGTGCCAGCAGCCTCTCCTACGAGCAGTACTTC. It is translated as CASSLSYEQYF.

The V call is TRBV29-1, the J call TRBJ2-5; tentative D call: TRBD2 (6 bases). CDR1 SQVTM and CDR2 ANQGSEA come from the germline V gene. V was pared by 8 bases and J by 4 bases, with 14 bases between. This CDR3 contains 12 residues. The CDR3 protein is CSSGSGGETQYF. In DNA form, the CDR3 reads TGCAGCAGCGGGTCCGGGGGAGAGACCCAGTACTTC. Together with reference TRBV29-1 and TRBJ2-5, the CDR3 gives the full variable domain: SAVISQKPSRDICQRGTSLTIQCQVDSQVTMMFWYRQQPGQSLTLIATANQGSEATYESGFVIDKFPISRPNLTFSTLTVSNMSPEDSSIYLCSSGSGGETQYFGPGTRLLVL.

DNA for the CDR3: TGTGCCAGCAGCCCCGGGACTAGCGGGACAGATACGCAGTATTTT. Its protein product is CASSPGTSGTDTQYF. The chain uses TRBV5-8 and TRBJ2-3; 12 positions match TRBD2. V was pared by 4 bases and J by 3 bases, with 3 bases of the junction left unmatched. The CDR3 is 15 amino acids. The germline CDR1 and CDR2 sequences are SGHTS and YDEGEE.

The rearrangement joins TRBV2 to TRBJ2-7; 10 bases agree with TRBD1. The germline V gene encodes CDR1 SNHLY and CDR2 FYNNEI. There are 14 residues in the CDR3. J gave up 6 bases and V 7 bases, and 9 bases lay outside the gene matches. The CDR3 spells CASKTGTGESEQYF. The CDR3 DNA sequence: TGTGCCAGCAAAACCGGGACAGGGGAGAGCGAGCAGTACTTC.

This rearrangement joins TRBV29-1 to TRBJ1-2; the match to TRBD1 covers 9 bases. J gave up 6 bases and V 6 bases, and 8 bases lay outside the gene matches. This CDR3 is 13 amino acids long. Per germline, CDR1 SQVTM and CDR2 ANQGSEA. CDR3 loop: CSVTSGTGNGYTF. DNA of the CDR3: TGCAGCGTCACCTCCGGGACAGGGAATGGCTACACCTTC.

The chain joins TRBV9 to TRBJ2-1, with 10 nucleotides matching TRBD1. The germline CDR1 and CDR2 sequences are SGDLS and YYNGEE. This CDR3 is built from 15 residues. V lost 1 base, J lost 6 bases, and 4 bases stayed unmatched. The CDR3 coding sequence is TGTGCCAGCAGCGTAATCGGACAGGGGGGCAATGAGCAGTTCTTC. This gives the protein CASSVIGQGGNEQFF.

The rearrangement joins TRBV9 to TRBJ1-1, with TRBD1 matching over 8 bases. The CDR3 has 14 amino acids. V shed 4 bases and J 2 bases; nucleotides not matched to a gene: 4. CDR1 and CDR2 (germline): SGDLS, YYNGEE. The CDR3 nucleotides read TGTGCCAGCAGCCCAGGGACAGGTAACACTGAAGCTTTCTTT. Amino acid sequence: CASSPGTGNTEAFF.

The J gene is TRBJ2-7, the V gene TRBV11-2; 8 bases match TRBD2. Germline-derived CDR1 and CDR2 are SGHAT and FQNNGV. The CDR3 length is 14 residues. The V segment lost 5 bases and the J segment 3 bases; nucleotides outside the gene matches: 6. CDR3 protein: CASSEGLVSYEQYF. CDR3 coding DNA: TGTGCCAGCAGCGAGGGACTAGTAAGCTACGAGCAGTACTTC.

J is TRBJ2-7 and V is TRBV11-3, with D hard to call. Germline lookup yields CDR1 SGHNT and CDR2 YENEEA. V shed 5 bases and J shed 3 bases, with 11 bases lying between them. The CDR3 covers 13 residues. This CDR3 is CASSPVEDYEQYF. The CDR3 nucleotides are TGTGCCAGCAGCCCCGTCGAGGACTACGAGCAGTACTTC.

The chain is built from TRBV11-3 and TRBJ1-1, with a tentative D call TRBD1 (6 bases). The CDR3 runs to 12 residues. CDR1 and CDR2 (germline): SGHNT, YENEEA. With 5 bases removed from V and 3 bases from J, the gap between germline ends came to 7 bases. CDR3 coding DNA: TGTGCCAGCAGCGGGGGCCACACTGAAGCTTTCTTT. It translates to CASSGGHTEAFF.

J is TRBJ2-3 and V is TRBV27, with TRBD2 matching over 8 bases. J was trimmed by 3 bases and V by 7 bases; bases with no gene match: 6. The CDR3 sequence is 14 residues long. Germline V gives CDR1 MNHEY, CDR2 SMNVEV (reference sequence). CDR3 in amino acids: CASNRGGGTDTQYF. The CDR3 DNA reads TGTGCCAGCAACCGGGGGGGCGGGACAGATACGCAGTATTTT.

This clone showed up just once. This rearrangement joins TRBV4-3 to TRBJ2-6, with D possibly being TRBD1 (6 bases). The CDR3 is 17 amino acids. V was clipped by 5 bases and J by 3 bases, with 17 bases between them. The germline V gene encodes CDR1 LGHNA and CDR2 YSLEER. The CDR3 DNA is TGCGCCAGCAGCGTAACAGGGAGCTTAATTGGGGCCAACGTCCTGACTTTC. Translating gives CASSVTGSLIGANVLTF.

The chain joins TRBV2 to TRBJ2-1; TRBD1 matches 7 bases. Unmatched junction bases numbered 10, after V lost 8 bases and J lost 3 bases. In germline, CDR1 is SNHLY, CDR2 FYNNEI. There are 15 residues in the CDR3. This CDR3 reads CASQGPGQIYNEQFF. The CDR3 DNA reads TGTGCCAGCCAGGGACCGGGACAGATCTACAATGAGCAGTTCTTC.

V gene TRBV7-9 combines with J gene TRBJ2-1; D is uncertain. The CDR3 is made up of 14 amino acids. Germline V gene data show CDR1 as SEHNR and CDR2 as FQNEAQ (reference sequence). The V end was cut by 3 bases, the J end by 2 bases, with 8 bases between. The chain's CDR3 is CASSLQSAYNEQFF. CDR3 nucleotides: TGTGCCAGCAGCTTGCAGTCCGCCTACAATGAGCAGTTCTTC.

This clone was counted between two and nine times. The CDR3 DNA follows: TGCGCCAGCAGCCTGGACAGGGGGCGAGCCTACGAGCAGTACTTC. Protein product: CASSLDRGRAYEQYF. V is TRBV5-1 and J is TRBJ2-7, with 11 bases matching TRBD1. The CDR3 sequence is 15 residues long. After removal of 4 bases from V and 2 bases from J, the junction contained 5 bases not matched to a gene. The germline gives CDR1 SGHRS, CDR2 YFSETQ.

Only one count was recorded for this clone. The chain combines TRBV14 with TRBJ2-7; 9 bases are a match to TRBD1. CDR3 length: 14 residues. With V trimmed by 1 base and J by 7 bases, 5 bases remained unmatched. Germline CDR1 SGHDN, CDR2 FVKESK. CDR3 sequence (DNA): TGTGCCAGCAGCCAAGCAGACAGGGGGGGTGAGCAGTACTTC. Amino acids: CASSQADRGGEQYF.

The CDR3 reads CRVKSGTDQQFF. The CDR3 DNA reads TGCAGAGTAAAAAGCGGGACTGACCAGCAGTTCTTC. V is TRBV29-1 and J is TRBJ2-1; TRBD2 matches at 7 bases. The CDR3 contains 12 residues. Germline lookup yields CDR1 SQVTM and CDR2 ANQGSEA.

V is TRBV7-8 and J is TRBJ2-5; the match to TRBD1 covers 8 bases. Germline-derived CDR1 and CDR2 are SGHVS and FQNEAQ. The length of the CDR3 is 18 residues. V shed 5 bases, J shed 3 bases, and the junction held 17 bases outside the gene matches. CDR3 bases: TGTGCCAGCAGCCAACAGTGGGGGCGGTCAGGGGGCGAAGAGACCCAGTACTTC. Protein sequence: CASSQQWGRSGGEETQYF.

CDR3 sequence (DNA): TGTGCCAGCACCGACTCAGCGAACACTGAAGCTTTCTTT. Protein: CASTDSANTEAFF. J is TRBJ1-1 and V is TRBV11-3; D gene unclear. The CDR3 runs to 13 residues. CDR1 SGHNT and CDR2 YENEEA come from the germline V gene. V gave up 7 bases and J gave up 1 base, with 10 bases separating them.

This clone has just a few counts. This chain's CDR3 is CASSLPMGHEQFF. The DNA of the CDR3 is TGTGCCAGCAGCTTGCCAATGGGGCATGAGCAGTTCTTC. The chain links TRBV6-6 to TRBJ2-1; a weak D match, TRBD1 (5 bases). This CDR3 region has 13 residues. Germline values: CDR1 MNHNY, CDR2 SVGAGI (reference sequence). V was clipped by 6 bases and J by 8 bases, with 14 bases between them.